This T cell receptor (beta chain) was sequenced for a study of read filtering for tumor transcriptome and immune sequencing. The wider study: Mean patient age was around 66 years, range roughly 47 to 90; 16 to 20 male, some 15 female.

Study findings and constraints: Dropping single-read clonotypes raised IR-seq and RNA-seq shared-clonotype correlation.

This library used roughly 400 ng RNA and molecular barcoded adaptors spanning alpha/delta and beta/gamma chains. TCRdb itself ran the reads through MiXCR, one entry per CDR3 protein. The sample lists approximately 90,000 distinct CDR3 sequences, 9% to 15% occurring once. Ten or more counts support this clonotype. Its antigen is not known. This TCR was sampled from a donor at least 40 years old with multiple myeloma. The sequencing sample was made of a population of CD138-negative cells sorted from bone marrow.

The CDR3 sequence: CASSTSQALHF. As DNA, the CDR3 is TGTGCCAGCAGTACTTCCCAGGCCCTCCACTTT. J is TRBJ1-6 and V is TRBV28; D not resolved. The germline gives CDR1 MDHEN, CDR2 SYDVKM. V lost 5 bases, J lost 14 bases, and 10 bases lay in between. The CDR3 runs 11 residues.